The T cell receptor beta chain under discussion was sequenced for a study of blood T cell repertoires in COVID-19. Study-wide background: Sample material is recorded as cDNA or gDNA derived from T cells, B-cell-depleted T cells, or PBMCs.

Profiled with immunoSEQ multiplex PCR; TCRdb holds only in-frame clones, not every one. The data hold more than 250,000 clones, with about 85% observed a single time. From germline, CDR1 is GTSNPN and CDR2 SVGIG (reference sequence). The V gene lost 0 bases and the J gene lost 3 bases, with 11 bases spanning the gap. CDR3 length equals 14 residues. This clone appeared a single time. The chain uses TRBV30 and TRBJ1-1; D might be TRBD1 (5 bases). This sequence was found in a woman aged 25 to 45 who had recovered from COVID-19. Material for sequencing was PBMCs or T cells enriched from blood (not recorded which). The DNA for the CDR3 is TGTGCCTGGAGTGTAGGGGTTGGGGACACTGAAGCTTTCTTT. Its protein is CAWSVGVGDTEAFF.